This T cell receptor (beta chain) was observed in a study of blood T cell repertoires in COVID-19 (dated by TCRdb to 2018 to 2020). About the study as a whole: Collaborator samples came from the United States, Italy and Spain and covered acute and convalescent phases of COVID-19. Deeply sampled blood TCRbeta repertoires from subjects exposed to, actively infected with, or recovered from COVID-19 were included in the dataset. Samples came from the ongoing ImmuneRACE study (first 160 participants) plus 1,254 subjects from 6 global collaborators. Nearly every sample came with metadata listing a de-identified subject ID, COVID-19 status, age in years and sex. A freely available public database, intended as a resource for researchers studying the immune response to SARS-CoV-2, is where the repertoires were released. Where available, HLA class I and class II types were obtained from metadata supplied by the sample provider rather than from assay-based typing. The material from the prospective study consisted of cDNA or gDNA derived from T cells, B-cell-depleted T cells, or PBMCs. What the authors observed across the whole study: Clinical and demographic metadata were provided uncurated, with the amount varying by source and participant.

The collaborating institutions used their own protocols to collect whole blood in K2EDTA tubes. Collaborator samples were shipped for TCRbeta analysis as frozen whole blood, isolated PBMCs, or DNA extracted from either sample type. Details on this clone: Its antigen has not been determined. The sample holds no much larger clone one base away, and base qualities are not on file.

V and J lose 2 bases and 0 bases, and a span of 9 bases separates them. Looking up the germline V gene (reference sequence) yields CDR1 MNHNY and CDR2 SVGAGI. The CDR3 runs 15 amino acids, cysteine and phenylalanine included. The CDR3 DNA has 45 bases and is translated from base 1. TCRbeta CDR3 regions were amplified from genomic DNA by means of the immunoSEQ Assay, a bias-controlled multiplex PCR. As for how the authors treated the data: Nucleated cell counts per sample were estimated from amplification of reference gene primers within the assay. To quantify the absolute abundance of each unique TCRbeta CDR3 rearrangement, sequence reads were collapsed and filtered. For each sample, productive Simpson clonality was calculated by taking the square root of Simpson's diversity index across productive rearrangements. The source is immuneACCESS, and TCRdb retained only in-frame sequences with V and J called. Part of the clones is not carried over; for the studies checked, unresolved V genes explain less than half of this, and the remainder is unexplained. V and J calls and clone size are as listed in that table; D and trimming were resolved from the DNA. The sample records approximately 100,000 clones, about 91% of which are singletons. Roughly 5.5% of the sample rests with the top ten.

The chain uses TRBV6-6 and TRBJ2-3; D gene: possibly TRBD1, on 6 matching bases. What was sequenced was peripheral blood. This clonotype originated in a human donor in a cohort sampled during active COVID-19. The CDR3 sequence is CASSYRQGSTDTQYF. Here is the DNA: TGTGCCAGCAGTTACAGGCAGGGGAGCACAGATACGCAGTATTTT.